This is a list of T cell receptor beta chains from one sample in a study of T cells in tuberculosis. Only in-frame clones appear in the TCRdb table, and some are missing; sequencing was by immunoSEQ multiplex PCR. The sample lists roughly 7,100 clones, over 90% occurring once. The sequenced material came from PBMCs. The origin of the receptors is an adult with tuberculosis. The conserved cysteine and the conserved F or W are not part of the CDR3 here. Each record gives: V gene, J gene, CDR3 protein.

V: TRBV7-7; J: TRBJ2-5; CDR3: ASSLATASSTQY
V: TRBV4-1; J: TRBJ2-3; CDR3: ASSLSGGLPTDTQY
V: TRBV10-1; J: TRBJ2-1; CDR3: ASSDPAGQFNEQF
V: TRBV6-1; J: TRBJ1-2; CDR3: ASSELGTENYGYT
V: TRBV7-2; J: TRBJ2-3; CDR3: ASSRRPAQPGGDTQY
V: TRBV5-4; J: TRBJ2-5; CDR3: ASSPSGTGLETQY
V: TRBV23-1; J: TRBJ1-4; CDR3: ASRNKPNEKLF
V: TRBV7-3; J: TRBJ1-1; CDR3: ASSLSSGGAEAF
V: TRBV2; J: TRBJ2-5; CDR3: ASKGFGETQY
V: TRBV5-4; J: TRBJ2-7; CDR3: ASSFETGDYEQY
V: TRBV27; J: TRBJ1-2; CDR3: ASSWQGDNGYT
V: TRBV30; J: TRBJ2-7; CDR3: AHSRDRFWRGHEQY
V: TRBV9; J: TRBJ2-1; CDR3: ASSHPGLAGVGNEQF
V: TRBV5-1; J: TRBJ2-2; CDR3: ASSLYSGSTGELF
V: TRBV7-6; J: TRBJ1-1; CDR3: ASSLSNTEAF
V: TRBV9; J: TRBJ2-7; CDR3: ASSVGAGGYEQY